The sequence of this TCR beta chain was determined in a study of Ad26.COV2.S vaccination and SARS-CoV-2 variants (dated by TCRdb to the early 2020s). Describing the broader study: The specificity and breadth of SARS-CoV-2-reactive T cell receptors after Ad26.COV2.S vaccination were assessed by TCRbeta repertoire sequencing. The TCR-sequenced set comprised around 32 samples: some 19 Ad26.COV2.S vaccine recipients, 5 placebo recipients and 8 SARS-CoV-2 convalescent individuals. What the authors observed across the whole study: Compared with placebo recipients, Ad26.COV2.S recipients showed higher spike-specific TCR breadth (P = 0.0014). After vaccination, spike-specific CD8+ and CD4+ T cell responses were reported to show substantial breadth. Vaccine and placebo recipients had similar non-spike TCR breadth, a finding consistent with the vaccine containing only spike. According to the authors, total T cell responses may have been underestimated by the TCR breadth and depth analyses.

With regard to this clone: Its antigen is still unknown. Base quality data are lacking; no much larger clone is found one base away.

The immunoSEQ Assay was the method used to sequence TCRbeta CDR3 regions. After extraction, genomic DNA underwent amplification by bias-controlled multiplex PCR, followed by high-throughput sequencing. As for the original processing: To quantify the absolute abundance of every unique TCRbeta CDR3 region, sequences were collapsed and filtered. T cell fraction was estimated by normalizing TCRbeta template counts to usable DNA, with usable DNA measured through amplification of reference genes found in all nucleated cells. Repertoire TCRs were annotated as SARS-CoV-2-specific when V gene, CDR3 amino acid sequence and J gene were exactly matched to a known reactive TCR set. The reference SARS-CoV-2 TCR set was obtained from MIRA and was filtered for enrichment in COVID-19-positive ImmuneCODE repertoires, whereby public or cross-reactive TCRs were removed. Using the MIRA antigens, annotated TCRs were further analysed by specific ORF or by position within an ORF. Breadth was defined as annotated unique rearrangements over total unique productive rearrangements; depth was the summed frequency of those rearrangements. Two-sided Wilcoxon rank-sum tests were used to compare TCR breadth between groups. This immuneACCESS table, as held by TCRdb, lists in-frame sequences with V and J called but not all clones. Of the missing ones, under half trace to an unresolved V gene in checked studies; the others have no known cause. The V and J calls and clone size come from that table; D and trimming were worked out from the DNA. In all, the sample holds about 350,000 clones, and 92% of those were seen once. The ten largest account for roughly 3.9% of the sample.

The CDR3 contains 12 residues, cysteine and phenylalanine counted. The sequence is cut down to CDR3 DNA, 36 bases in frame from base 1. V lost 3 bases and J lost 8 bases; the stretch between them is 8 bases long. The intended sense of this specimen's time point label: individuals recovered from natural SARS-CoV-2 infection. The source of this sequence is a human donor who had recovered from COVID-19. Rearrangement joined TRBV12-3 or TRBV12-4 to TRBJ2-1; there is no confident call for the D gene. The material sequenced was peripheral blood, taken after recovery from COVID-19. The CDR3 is CASSFLVYEQFF. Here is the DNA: TGTGCCAGCAGTTTTCTGGTGTATGAGCAGTTCTTC.